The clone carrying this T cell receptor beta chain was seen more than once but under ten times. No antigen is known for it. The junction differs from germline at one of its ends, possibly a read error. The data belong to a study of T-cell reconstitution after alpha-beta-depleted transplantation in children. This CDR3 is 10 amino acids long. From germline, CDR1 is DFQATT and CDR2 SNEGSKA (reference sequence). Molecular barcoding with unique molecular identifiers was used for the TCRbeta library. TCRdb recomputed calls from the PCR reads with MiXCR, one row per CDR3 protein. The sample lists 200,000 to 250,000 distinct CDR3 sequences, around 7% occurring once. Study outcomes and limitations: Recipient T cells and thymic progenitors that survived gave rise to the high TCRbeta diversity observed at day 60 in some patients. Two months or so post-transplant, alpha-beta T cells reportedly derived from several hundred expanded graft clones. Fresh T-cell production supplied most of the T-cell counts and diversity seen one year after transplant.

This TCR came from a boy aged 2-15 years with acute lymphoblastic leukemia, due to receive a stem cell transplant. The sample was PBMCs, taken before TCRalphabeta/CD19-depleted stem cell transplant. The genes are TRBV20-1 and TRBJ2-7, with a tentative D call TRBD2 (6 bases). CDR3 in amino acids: CSGGRNPTSF. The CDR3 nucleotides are TGCAGCGGGGGACGGAACCCCACCTCTTTC.